This T cell receptor beta chain comes out of a study of PD-1 blockade in classical Hodgkin lymphoma. Profiling relied on immunoSEQ multiplex PCR, and the TCRdb table lists in-frame clones only, not all of them. Among about 21,000 clones listed, about 86% were seen once. V was pared by 2 bases and J by 1 base, with 5 bases between. CDR3 size: 13 residues. The germline V gene has CDR1 SGHTA and CDR2 FQGNSA. Time point denoted: newly diagnosed, previously untreated cHL patient sample. Isolated CD8+ T cells were derived from thawed PBMCs through magnetic negative selection. The material sequenced was CD8+ T cells from blood. This chain uses TRBV7-2 with TRBJ1-1; D is unresolved. This TCR was recovered from a human donor with classical Hodgkin lymphoma. The CDR3 sequence: CASSLHQNTEAFF. For the CDR3, the DNA is TGTGCCAGCAGCTTACACCAGAACACTGAAGCTTTCTTT.